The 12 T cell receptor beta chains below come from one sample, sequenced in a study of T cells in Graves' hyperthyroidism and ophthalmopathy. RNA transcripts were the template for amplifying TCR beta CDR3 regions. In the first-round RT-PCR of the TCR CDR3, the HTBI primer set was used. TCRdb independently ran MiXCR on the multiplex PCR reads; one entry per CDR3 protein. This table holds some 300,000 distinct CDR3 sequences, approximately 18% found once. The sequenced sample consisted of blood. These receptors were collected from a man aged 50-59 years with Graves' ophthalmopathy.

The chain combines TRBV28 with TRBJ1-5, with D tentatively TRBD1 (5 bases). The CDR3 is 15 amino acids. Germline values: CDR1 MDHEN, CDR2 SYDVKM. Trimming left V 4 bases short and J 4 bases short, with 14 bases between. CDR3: CASSSPQGSNQPQHF. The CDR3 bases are TGTGCCAGCAGTTCCCCCCAGGGAAGTAATCAGCCCCAGCATTTT.

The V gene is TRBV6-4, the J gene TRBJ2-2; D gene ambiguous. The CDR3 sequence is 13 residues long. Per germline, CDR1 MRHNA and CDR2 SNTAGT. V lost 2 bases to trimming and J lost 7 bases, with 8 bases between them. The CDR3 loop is CASSDAEGGELFF. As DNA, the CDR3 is TGTGCCAGCAGTGACGCGGAAGGCGGGGAGCTGTTTTTT.

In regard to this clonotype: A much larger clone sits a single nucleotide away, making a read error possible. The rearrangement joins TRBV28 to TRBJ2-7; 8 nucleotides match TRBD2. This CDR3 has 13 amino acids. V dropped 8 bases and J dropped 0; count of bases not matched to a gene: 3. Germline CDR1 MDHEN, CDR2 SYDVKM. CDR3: CASGSGSSYEQYF. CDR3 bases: TGTGCCAGCGGCAGCGGGAGCTCCTACGAGCAGTACTTC.

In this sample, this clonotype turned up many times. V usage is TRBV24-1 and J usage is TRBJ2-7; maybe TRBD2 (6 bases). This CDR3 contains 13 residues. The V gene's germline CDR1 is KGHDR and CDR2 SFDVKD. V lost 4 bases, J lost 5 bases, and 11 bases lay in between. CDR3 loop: CATSDGGLHEQYF. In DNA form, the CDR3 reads TGTGCCACCAGTGACGGAGGGCTCCACGAGCAGTACTTC.

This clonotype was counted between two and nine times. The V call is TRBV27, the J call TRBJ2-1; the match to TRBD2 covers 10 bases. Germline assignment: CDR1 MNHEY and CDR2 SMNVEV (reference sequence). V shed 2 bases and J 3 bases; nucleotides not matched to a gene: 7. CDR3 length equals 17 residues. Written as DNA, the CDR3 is TGTGCCAGCAGTTTAAGGCTAGCGGGAGCAGACTACAATGAGCAGTTCTTC. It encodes CASSLRLAGADYNEQFF.

In nucleotides, the CDR3 is TGTGCCAGCAGGGCGCTGGTGGTGGGCGGGGAGCTGTTTTTT. As protein: CASRALVVGGELFF. The chain carries TRBV11-2 and TRBJ2-2; D remains ambiguous. Trimming left V 6 bases short and J 7 bases short, with 15 bases between. Germline V CDR1 and CDR2: SGHAT, FQNNGV. The CDR3 length is 14 residues.

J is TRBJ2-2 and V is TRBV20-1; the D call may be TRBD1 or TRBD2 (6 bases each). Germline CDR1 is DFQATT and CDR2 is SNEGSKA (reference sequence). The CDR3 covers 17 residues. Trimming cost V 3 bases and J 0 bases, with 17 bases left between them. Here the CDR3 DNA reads TGCAGTGCTAGGGGGGGCTGGGACGGGACGAACACCGGGGAGCTGTTTTTT. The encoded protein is CSARGGWDGTNTGELFF.

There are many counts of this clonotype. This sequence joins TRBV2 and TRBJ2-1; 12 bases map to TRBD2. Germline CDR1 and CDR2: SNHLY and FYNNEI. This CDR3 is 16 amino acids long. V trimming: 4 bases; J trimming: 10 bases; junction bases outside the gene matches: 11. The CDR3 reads CASSGRGLAGIREQFF. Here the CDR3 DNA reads TGTGCCAGCAGTGGTCGAGGACTAGCGGGGATTCGGGAGCAGTTCTTC.

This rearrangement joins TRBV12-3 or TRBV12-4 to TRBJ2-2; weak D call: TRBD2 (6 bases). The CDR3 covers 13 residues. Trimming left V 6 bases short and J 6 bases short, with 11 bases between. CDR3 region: CASSQTRPGELFF. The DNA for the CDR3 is TGTGCCAGCAGCCAGACTAGGCCCGGGGAGCTGTTTTTT.

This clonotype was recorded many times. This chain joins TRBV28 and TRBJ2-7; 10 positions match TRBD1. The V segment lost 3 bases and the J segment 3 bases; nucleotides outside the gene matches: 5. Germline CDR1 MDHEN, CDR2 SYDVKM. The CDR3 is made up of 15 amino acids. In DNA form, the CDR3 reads TGTGCCAGCAGTTTCCCTGACAGGGGGCTCTACGAGCAGTACTTC. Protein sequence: CASSFPDRGLYEQYF.

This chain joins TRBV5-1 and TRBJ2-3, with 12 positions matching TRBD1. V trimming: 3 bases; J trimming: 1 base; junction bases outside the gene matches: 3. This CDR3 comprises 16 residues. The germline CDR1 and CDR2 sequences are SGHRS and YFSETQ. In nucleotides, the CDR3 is TGCGCCAGCAGCTGGGGACAGGGGGCCCGCACAGATACGCAGTATTTT. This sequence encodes CASSWGQGARTDTQYF.

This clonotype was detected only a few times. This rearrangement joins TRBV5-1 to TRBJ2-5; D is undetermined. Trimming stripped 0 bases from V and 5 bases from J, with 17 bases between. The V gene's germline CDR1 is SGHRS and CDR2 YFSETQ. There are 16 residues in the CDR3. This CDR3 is CASSLGDRLDGETQYF. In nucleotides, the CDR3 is TGCGCCAGCAGCTTGGGGGATCGTCTCGATGGGGAGACCCAGTACTTC. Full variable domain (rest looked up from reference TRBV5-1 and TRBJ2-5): KAGVTQTPRYLIKTRGQQVTLSCSPISGHRSVSWYQQTPGQGLQFLFEYFSETQRNKGNFPGRFSGRQFSNSRSEMNVSTLELGDSALYLCASSLGDRLDGETQYFGPGTRLLVL.